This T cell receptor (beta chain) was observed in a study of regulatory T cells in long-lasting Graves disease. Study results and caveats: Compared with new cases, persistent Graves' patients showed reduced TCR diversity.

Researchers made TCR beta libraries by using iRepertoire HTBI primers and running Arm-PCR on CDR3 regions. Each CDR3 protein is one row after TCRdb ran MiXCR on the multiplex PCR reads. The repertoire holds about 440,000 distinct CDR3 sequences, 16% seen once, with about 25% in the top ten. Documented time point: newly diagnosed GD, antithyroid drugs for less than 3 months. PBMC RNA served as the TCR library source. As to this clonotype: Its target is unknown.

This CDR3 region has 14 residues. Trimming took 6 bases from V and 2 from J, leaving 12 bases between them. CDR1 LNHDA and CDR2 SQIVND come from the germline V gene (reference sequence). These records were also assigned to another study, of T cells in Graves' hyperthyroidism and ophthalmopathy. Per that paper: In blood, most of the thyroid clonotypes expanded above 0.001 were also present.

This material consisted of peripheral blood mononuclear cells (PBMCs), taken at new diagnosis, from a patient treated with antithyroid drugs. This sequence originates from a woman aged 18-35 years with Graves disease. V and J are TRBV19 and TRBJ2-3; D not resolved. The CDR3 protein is CASRVAPYTDTQYF. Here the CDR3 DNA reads TGTGCCAGTAGGGTGGCGCCCTACACAGATACGCAGTATTTT.